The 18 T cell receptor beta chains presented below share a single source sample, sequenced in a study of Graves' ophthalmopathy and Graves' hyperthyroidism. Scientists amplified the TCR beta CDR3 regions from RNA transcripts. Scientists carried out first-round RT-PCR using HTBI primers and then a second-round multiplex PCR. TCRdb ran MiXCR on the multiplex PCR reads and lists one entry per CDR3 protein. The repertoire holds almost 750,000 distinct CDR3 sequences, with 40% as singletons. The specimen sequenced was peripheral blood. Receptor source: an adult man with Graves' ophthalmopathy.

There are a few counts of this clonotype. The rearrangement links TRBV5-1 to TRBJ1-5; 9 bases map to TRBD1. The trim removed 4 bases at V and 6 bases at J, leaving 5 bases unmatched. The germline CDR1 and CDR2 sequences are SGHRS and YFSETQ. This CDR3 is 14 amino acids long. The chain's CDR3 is CASSPTGGVQPQHF. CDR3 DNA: TGCGCCAGCAGCCCTACAGGGGGCGTTCAGCCCCAGCATTTT. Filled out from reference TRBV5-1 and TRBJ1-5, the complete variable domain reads KAGVTQTPRYLIKTRGQQVTLSCSPISGHRSVSWYQQTPGQGLQFLFEYFSETQRNKGNFPGRFSGRQFSNSRSEMNVSTLELGDSALYLCASSPTGGVQPQHFGDGTRLSIL.

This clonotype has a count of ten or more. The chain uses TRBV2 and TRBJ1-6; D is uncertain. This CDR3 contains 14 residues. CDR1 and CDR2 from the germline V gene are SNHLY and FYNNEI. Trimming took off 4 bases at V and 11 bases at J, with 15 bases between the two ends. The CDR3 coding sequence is TGTGCCAGCAGTGTCGAGAGGGATCTGGCACCCCTCCACTTT. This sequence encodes CASSVERDLAPLHF.

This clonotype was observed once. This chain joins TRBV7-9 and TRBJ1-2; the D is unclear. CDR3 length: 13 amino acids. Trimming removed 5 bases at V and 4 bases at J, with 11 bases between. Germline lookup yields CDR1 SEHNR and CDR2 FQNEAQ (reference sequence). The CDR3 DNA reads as TGTGCCAGCAGCGTAGGTCGCCGCTATGGCTACACCTTC. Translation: CASSVGRRYGYTF.

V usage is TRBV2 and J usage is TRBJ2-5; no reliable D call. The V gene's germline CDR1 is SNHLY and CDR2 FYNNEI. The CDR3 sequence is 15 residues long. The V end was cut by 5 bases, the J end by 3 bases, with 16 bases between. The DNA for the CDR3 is TGTGCCAGCAGTCCGCGACCGGAGCGAAAAGAGACCCAGTACTTC. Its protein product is CASSPRPERKETQYF.

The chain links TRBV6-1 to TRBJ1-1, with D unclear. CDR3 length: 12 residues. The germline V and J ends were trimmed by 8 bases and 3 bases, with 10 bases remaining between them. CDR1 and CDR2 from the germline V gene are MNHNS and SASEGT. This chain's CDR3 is CASSQQDTEAFF. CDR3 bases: TGTGCCAGCTCGCAGCAGGACACTGAAGCTTTCTTT.

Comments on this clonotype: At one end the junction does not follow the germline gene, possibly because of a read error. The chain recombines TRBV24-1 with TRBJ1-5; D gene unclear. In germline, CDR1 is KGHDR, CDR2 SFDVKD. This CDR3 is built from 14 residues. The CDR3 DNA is TGTGCCAGCAGTCTGGACGGGGTTAATCAGCCCCAGCATTTT. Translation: CASSLDGVNQPQHF.

In DNA form, the CDR3 reads TGTGCCAGCGAGGACAGGAACACCGGGGAGCTGTTTTTT. It specifies CASEDRNTGELFF. This sequence joins TRBV7-9 and TRBJ2-2; weak D call: TRBD1 (6 bases). Germline CDR1 and CDR2: SEHNR and FQNEAQ (reference sequence). The germline V and J ends were trimmed by 8 bases and 1 base, with 8 bases remaining between them. This CDR3 is 13 amino acids long.

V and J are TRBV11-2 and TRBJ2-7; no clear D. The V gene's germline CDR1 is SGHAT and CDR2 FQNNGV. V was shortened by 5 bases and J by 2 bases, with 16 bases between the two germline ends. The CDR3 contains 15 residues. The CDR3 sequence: CASSRSRVETYEQYF. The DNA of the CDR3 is TGTGCCAGCAGCCGGTCTCGGGTGGAAACCTACGAGCAGTACTTC.

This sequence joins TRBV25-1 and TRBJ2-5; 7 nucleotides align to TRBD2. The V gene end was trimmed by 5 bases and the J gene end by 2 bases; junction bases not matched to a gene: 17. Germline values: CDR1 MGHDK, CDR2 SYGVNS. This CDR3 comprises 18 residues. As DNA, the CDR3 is TGTGCCAGCAGTTTAGGCCCTCCCCGGACTAGTCGGCAAGAGACCCAGTACTTC. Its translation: CASSLGPPRTSRQETQYF.

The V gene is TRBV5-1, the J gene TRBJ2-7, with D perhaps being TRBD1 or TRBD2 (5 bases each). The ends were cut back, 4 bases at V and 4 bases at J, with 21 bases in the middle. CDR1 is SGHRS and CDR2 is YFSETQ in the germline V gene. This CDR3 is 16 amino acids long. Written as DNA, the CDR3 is TGCGCCAGCAGCGTTGAAAGGGACCGCGGAGGATACGAGCAGTACTTC. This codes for CASSVERDRGGYEQYF.

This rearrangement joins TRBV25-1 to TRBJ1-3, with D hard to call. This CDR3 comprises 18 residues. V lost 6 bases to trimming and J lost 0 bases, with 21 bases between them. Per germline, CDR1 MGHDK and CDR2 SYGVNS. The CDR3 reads CASSLEVGFHGSGNTIYF. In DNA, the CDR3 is TGTGCCAGCAGCTTGGAGGTGGGGTTCCACGGCTCTGGAAACACCATATATTTT.

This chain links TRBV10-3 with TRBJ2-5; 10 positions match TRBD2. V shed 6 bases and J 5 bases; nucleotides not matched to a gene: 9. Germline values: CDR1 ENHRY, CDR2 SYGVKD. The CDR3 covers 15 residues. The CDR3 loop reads CAISRAGGRGETQYF. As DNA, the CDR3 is TGTGCCATCAGCCGAGCGGGGGGGCGTGGGGAGACCCAGTACTTC.

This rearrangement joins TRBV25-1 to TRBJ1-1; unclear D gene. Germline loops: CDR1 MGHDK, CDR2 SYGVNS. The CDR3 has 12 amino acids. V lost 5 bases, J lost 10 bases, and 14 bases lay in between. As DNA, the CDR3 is TGTGCCAGCAGTTACTCTTGGGAGAGAGCTTTCTTT. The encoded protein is CASSYSWERAFF.

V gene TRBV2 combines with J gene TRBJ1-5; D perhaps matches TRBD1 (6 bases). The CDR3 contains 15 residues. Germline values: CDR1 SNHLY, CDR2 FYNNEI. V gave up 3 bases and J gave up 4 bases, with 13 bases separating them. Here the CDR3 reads CASSDRGRSNQPQHF. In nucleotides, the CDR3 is TGTGCCAGCAGTGACAGGGGAAGGAGTAATCAGCCCCAGCATTTT. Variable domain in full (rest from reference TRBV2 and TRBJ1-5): EPEVTQTPSHQVTQMGQEVILRCVPISNHLYFYWYRQILGQKVEFLVSFYNNEISEKSEIFDDQFSVERPDGSNFTLKIRSTKLEDSAMYFCASSDRGRSNQPQHFGDGTRLSIL.

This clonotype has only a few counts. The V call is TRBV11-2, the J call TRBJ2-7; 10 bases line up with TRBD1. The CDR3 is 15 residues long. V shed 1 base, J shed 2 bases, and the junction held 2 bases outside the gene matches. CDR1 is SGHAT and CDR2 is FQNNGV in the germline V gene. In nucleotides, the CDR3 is TGTGCCAGCAGCTTAGTGGGACAGGGGCCCTACGAGCAGTACTTC. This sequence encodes CASSLVGQGPYEQYF.

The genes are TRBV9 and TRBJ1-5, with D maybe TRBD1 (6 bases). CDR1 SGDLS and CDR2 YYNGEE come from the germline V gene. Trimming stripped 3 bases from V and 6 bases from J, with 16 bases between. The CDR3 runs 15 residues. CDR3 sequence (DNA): TGTGCCAGCAGCGCCGACCCCGGGGGCAGTCAGCCCCAGCATTTT. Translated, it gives CASSADPGGSQPQHF.

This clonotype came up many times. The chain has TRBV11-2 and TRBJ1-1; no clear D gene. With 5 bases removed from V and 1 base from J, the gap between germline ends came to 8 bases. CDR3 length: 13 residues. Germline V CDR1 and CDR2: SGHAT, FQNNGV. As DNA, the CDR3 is TGTGCCAGCAGCCCCAGTGGGAACACTGAAGCTTTCTTT. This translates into CASSPSGNTEAFF.

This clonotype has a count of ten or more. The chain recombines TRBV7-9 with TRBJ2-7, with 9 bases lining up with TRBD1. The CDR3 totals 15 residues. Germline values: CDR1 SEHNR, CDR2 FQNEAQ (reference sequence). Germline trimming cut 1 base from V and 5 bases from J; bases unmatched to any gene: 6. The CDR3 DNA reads TGTGCCAGCAGCTTAGGCTCGGGACAGGGTCACGAGCAGTACTTC. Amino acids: CASSLGSGQGHEQYF.